This TCR beta chain was recovered during a study of cytomegalovirus exposure and HLA in healthy donors. Study outcomes and limitations: The tendency of first-cohort TCR clusters to co-occur in the 120 validation repertoires was identified by a subsequent analysis. There were under 200 TCR beta chains listed as cytomegalovirus-associated. Many donors carried some public TCRs, although rarity characterized most TCR sequences.

Details on this clone: Its specificity is unknown.

With V trimmed by 3 bases and J by 2 bases, 11 bases remained unmatched. The CDR3 consists of 16 residues. Germline V gene data show CDR1 as GTSNPN and CDR2 as SVGIG (reference sequence). Repertoires were generated with immunoSEQ multiplex PCR, while TCRdb's copy carries only in-frame clones and drops some. This sample has 100,000 to 150,000 clones, with approximately 94% found just once. This chain connects TRBV30 to TRBJ2-5; 8 bases agree with TRBD2. This receptor was taken from a young woman in good health and CMV-seronegative. Source material: PBMCs. The CDR3 region is CAWSPGAASGQETQYF. CDR3 in DNA: TGTGCCTGGAGCCCGGGTGCGGCTAGCGGGCAAGAGACCCAGTACTTC. The full variable domain, with the rest looked up from reference TRBV30 and TRBJ2-5, is SQTIHQWPATLVQPVGSPLSLECTVEGTSNPNLYWYRQAAGRGLQLLFYSVGIGQISSEVPQNLSASRPQDRQFILSSKKLLLSDSGFYLCAWSPGAASGQETQYFGPGTRLLVL.